The 9 T cell receptor beta chains below come from one sample, sequenced in a study of blood T cell repertoires in COVID-19. Generated by immunoSEQ multiplex PCR, the TCRdb table keeps only in-frame clones and is missing some. The sample lists about 130,000 clones; 84% were seen once. The material sequenced was peripheral blood. The receptors shown here come from a woman aged 55-70 years with acute or convalescent COVID-19.

V usage is TRBV5-5 and J usage is TRBJ2-2; tentative D call: TRBD1 (6 bases). Looked up from germline, CDR1 is SGHKS and CDR2 is YYEKEE (reference sequence). The ends were cut back, 2 bases at V and 6 bases at J, with 11 bases in the middle. CDR3 length equals 14 residues. The CDR3 spells CASSFKQGSGELFF. The CDR3 region has the DNA TGTGCCAGCAGCTTTAAACAGGGTTCCGGGGAGCTGTTTTTT.

The chain links TRBV12-5 to TRBJ1-1, with D possibly TRBD1 on 5 matching bases. Trimming took 2 bases from V and 4 from J, leaving 11 bases between them. This CDR3 has 14 amino acids. Germline V gene lookup returns CDR1 LGHNT and CDR2 FRNRAP. This chain's CDR3 is CASGLPTGVTEAFF. CDR3 in DNA: TGTGCTAGTGGTTTGCCTACAGGTGTCACTGAAGCTTTCTTT.

This clone has more than one count but fewer than ten. The chain recombines TRBV4-1 with TRBJ2-6; tentatively, D is TRBD1 (6 bases). Trimming removed 1 base from V and 2 bases from J, with 9 bases in between. The CDR3 contains 16 residues. Germline loops: CDR1 MGHRA, CDR2 YSYEKL. The CDR3 DNA reads TGCGCCAGCAGCCAAGTCACAGGGACTGGGGCCAACGTCCTGACTTTC. Encoded protein: CASSQVTGTGANVLTF.

This rearrangement joins TRBV7-3 to TRBJ2-5; D remains unclear. Looked up from germline, CDR1 is SGHTA and CDR2 is FQGTGA. The CDR3 loop spans 14 amino acids. Trimming took off 0 bases at V and 4 bases at J, with 9 bases between the two ends. The CDR3 coding sequence is TGTGCCAGCAGCTTAACAGGCGGCGGAGAGACCCAGTACTTC. This encodes CASSLTGGGETQYF.

The V call is TRBV19, the J call TRBJ1-3; 9 bases fit TRBD1. Germline CDR1 LNHDA, CDR2 SQIVND (reference sequence). V lost 6 bases and J lost 1; bases outside the gene matches: 4. The CDR3 contains 15 residues. DNA for the CDR3: TGTGCCAGTAGAAGACAGGGGGAATCTGGAAACACCATATATTTT. Translated: CASRRQGESGNTIYF.

This clone was observed a single time. V gene TRBV6-5 combines with J gene TRBJ1-4; perhaps TRBD1 as D (5 bases). The CDR3 has 16 amino acids. Germline V lookup: CDR1 MNHEY, CDR2 SVGAGI. V was clipped by 2 bases and J by 0 bases, with 10 bases between them. CDR3: CASSYGGGATNEKLFF. The CDR3 nucleotides are TGTGCCAGCAGTTACGGCGGGGGTGCAACTAATGAAAAACTGTTTTTT.

V and J are TRBV12-3 or TRBV12-4 and TRBJ2-7, with 7 bases fitting TRBD2. Trimming removed 1 base from V and 6 bases from J; junction bases left unmatched: 3. This CDR3 region has 13 residues. CDR3 in amino acids: CASSLVGGGEQYF. CDR3 bases: TGTGCCAGCAGTTTAGTTGGGGGGGGCGAGCAGTACTTC.

This chain connects TRBV25-1 to TRBJ1-2; D is unresolved. This CDR3 spans 11 amino acids. Trimming cost V 5 bases and J 7 bases, with 8 bases left between them. Germline CDR1 reads MGHDK; CDR2 reads SYGVNS. CDR3 in amino acids: CASSSLAGYTF. The CDR3 bases are TGTGCCAGCAGTTCACTAGCTGGCTACACCTTC.

The chain carries TRBV6-5 and TRBJ1-1; no reliable D call. Trimming cost V 7 bases and J 4 bases, with 13 bases left between them. Germline V lookup: CDR1 MNHEY, CDR2 SVGAGI. This CDR3 has 13 residues. CDR3 in DNA: TGTGCCAGCAAAACATTCGAGGGCACTGAAGCTTTCTTT. Translated: CASKTFEGTEAFF.